This is a list of T cell receptor beta chains from one sample in a study of T-cell memory formation after mild COVID-19. TCRdb re-called the 5' RACE reads through MiXCR, storing one row per CDR3 protein. This sample has roughly 40,000 distinct CDR3 sequences, with approximately 7% found just once. Sequencing was carried out using PBMCs or a T cell subset sorted from them (not recorded which). The receptors come from a man aged 18 to 35 who had mild COVID-19 (a few samples of this study predate the infection). Cell type and time point are not known. The CDR3 runs from the conserved cysteine through the conserved F or W.

V: TRBV18; CDR3: CASSPVGGLGETQYF
V: TRBV3-1; CDR3: CASSQVGAMGSDTQYF
V: TRBV6-2/TRBV6-3; CDR3: CASSFGGGFDEQFF
V: TRBV7-9; CDR3: CASSPDWDRVTDTQYF
V: TRBV6-6; CDR3: CASSTRQGTDTQYF
V: TRBV2; CDR3: CASRDKNNEKLFF
V: TRBV5-1; CDR3: CASSTEQGAGANVLTF
V: TRBV5-1; CDR3: CASSLVAGSSYNEQFF
V: TRBV7-6; CDR3: CASSSRTDKARHTQYF
V: TRBV6-5; CDR3: CASSLAGGGTGELFF
V: TRBV4-1; CDR3: CASSHPGRPGLRSGYTF
V: TRBV5-1; CDR3: CASSFEPQGTSNQPQHF
V: TRBV6-5; CDR3: CASRKESGANVLTF
V: TRBV28; CDR3: CASSFGDVETQYF
V: TRBV20-1; CDR3: CSARRDRGRREAFF
V: TRBV5-1; CDR3: CASSLDMGQATYGYTF
V: TRBV6-6; CDR3: CASSIGGDTQYF
V: TRBV5-1; CDR3: CASSSLAGSAVHTYNEQFF
V: TRBV7-2; CDR3: CASIKGDRGTGELFF
V: TRBV10-3; CDR3: CAISELNRENQPQHF
V: TRBV12-3/TRBV12-4; CDR3: CASRTGTTTNTGELFF
V: TRBV15; CDR3: CATSRVAMETQYF
V: TRBV28; CDR3: CASTREGAGNTIYF
V: TRBV30; CDR3: CAWSTSTDTQYF
V: TRBV6-1; CDR3: CASRSTGGDYGYTF
V: TRBV5-1; CDR3: CASSPVAGTNSPLHF
V: TRBV12-3/TRBV12-4; CDR3: CASSFTGWTTEAFF
V: TRBV15; CDR3: CATSSEMVGGVQETQYF
V: TRBV20-1; CDR3: CSALGADEQFF
V: TRBV20-1; CDR3: CSARDTGTSGETQYF
V: TRBV6-6; CDR3: CASSYSVQLNSPLHF
V: TRBV6-2/TRBV6-3; CDR3: CASRPTSADTQYF
V: TRBV7-9; CDR3: CASSLRQGAVEAFF
V: TRBV11-2; CDR3: CASSRLTGYNEQFF
V: TRBV18; CDR3: CASSPVRAADTQYF
V: TRBV7-2; CDR3: CASSSYGTIPSPLHF
V: TRBV11-2; CDR3: CASSLKRGGHGSADTQYF
V: TRBV15; CDR3: CATSRDEDSPLHF
V: TRBV4-2; CDR3: CASNEQGTSRTNEQFF
V: TRBV12-3/TRBV12-4; CDR3: CASLPDQPQHF
V: TRBV18; CDR3: CASSPTQAFSGNTIYF